This record concerns one TCR beta chain sequence. The antigen this receptor binds is unknown. Nothing much larger sits one base from this clone, and base qualities are not available. The immunoSEQ Assay, a bias-controlled multiplex PCR, was used to amplify TCRbeta CDR3 regions from genomic DNA. Per the authors' processing: The number of nucleated cells in each sample was estimated from the amplification of reference gene primers within the assay. Sequence reads were collapsed and filtered to measure the absolute abundance of every unique TCRbeta CDR3 rearrangement. For each sample, productive Simpson clonality was calculated as the square root of Simpson's diversity index over productive rearrangements. TCRdb carries this immuneACCESS record with in-frame sequences only. Its versions omit some clonotypes, under half of them owing to an unresolved V gene in the studies checked, with the rest unexplained. That table is the source of V, J and clone size, and D and trimming were worked out from the DNA. This sample is represented by some 200,000 clones; 90% to 95% of them were singletons. The leading ten clones occupy roughly 0.7% of the sample.

At one collaborating source in Seattle, patients were enrolled during active infection and were followed longitudinally through the course of disease. Whole blood was collected in K2EDTA tubes by collaborating institutions according to the institutions' own protocols. For TCRbeta analysis, collaborator samples were shipped as frozen whole blood, as isolated PBMCs, or as DNA extracted from either sample type. This entry is derived from a study of blood T cell repertoires in COVID-19 (dated by TCRdb to about 2020). The study in broad terms: The collaborator samples originated in the United States, Italy and Spain and spanned the acute and convalescent phases of COVID-19. The material from the prospective study consisted of cDNA or gDNA derived from T cells, B-cell-depleted T cells, or PBMCs. The dataset comprised deeply sampled blood TCRbeta repertoires from subjects exposed to, actively infected with, or recovered from COVID-19. A freely available public database, intended as a resource for researchers studying the immune response to SARS-CoV-2, is where the repertoires were released. The samples were drawn from the first 160 participants of the ongoing ImmuneRACE study and from 950 to 1,500 subjects provided by 6 global collaborators. The sample metadata nearly always contained a de-identified subject ID, COVID-19 status, age in years and sex. Where available, HLA class I and class II types were obtained from metadata supplied by the sample provider rather than from assay-based typing. Here is what the overall study found, with its caveats: How much clinical and demographic metadata was included differed by source and by participant, and the metadata was provided uncurated.

The V and J ends are trimmed by 1 base and 3 bases, leaving 10 bases between them. CDR1 and CDR2 (SGHAT, FQDESV) derive from the germline V gene (reference sequence). The CDR3, cysteine through phenylalanine, is 14 amino acids long. Of all the DNA, just the CDR3 is kept, 42 bases in frame from base 1. Sequenced sample: peripheral blood. The origin of this receptor is a man aged 25 to 45 with COVID-19, enrolled during active disease. This chain is built from TRBV11-1 and TRBJ2-7, with TRBD1 as a weak D call on 6 bases. The CDR3 sequence is CASSLVQGNYEQYF. The bases read TGTGCCAGCAGCTTAGTACAGGGAAACTACGAGCAGTACTTC.